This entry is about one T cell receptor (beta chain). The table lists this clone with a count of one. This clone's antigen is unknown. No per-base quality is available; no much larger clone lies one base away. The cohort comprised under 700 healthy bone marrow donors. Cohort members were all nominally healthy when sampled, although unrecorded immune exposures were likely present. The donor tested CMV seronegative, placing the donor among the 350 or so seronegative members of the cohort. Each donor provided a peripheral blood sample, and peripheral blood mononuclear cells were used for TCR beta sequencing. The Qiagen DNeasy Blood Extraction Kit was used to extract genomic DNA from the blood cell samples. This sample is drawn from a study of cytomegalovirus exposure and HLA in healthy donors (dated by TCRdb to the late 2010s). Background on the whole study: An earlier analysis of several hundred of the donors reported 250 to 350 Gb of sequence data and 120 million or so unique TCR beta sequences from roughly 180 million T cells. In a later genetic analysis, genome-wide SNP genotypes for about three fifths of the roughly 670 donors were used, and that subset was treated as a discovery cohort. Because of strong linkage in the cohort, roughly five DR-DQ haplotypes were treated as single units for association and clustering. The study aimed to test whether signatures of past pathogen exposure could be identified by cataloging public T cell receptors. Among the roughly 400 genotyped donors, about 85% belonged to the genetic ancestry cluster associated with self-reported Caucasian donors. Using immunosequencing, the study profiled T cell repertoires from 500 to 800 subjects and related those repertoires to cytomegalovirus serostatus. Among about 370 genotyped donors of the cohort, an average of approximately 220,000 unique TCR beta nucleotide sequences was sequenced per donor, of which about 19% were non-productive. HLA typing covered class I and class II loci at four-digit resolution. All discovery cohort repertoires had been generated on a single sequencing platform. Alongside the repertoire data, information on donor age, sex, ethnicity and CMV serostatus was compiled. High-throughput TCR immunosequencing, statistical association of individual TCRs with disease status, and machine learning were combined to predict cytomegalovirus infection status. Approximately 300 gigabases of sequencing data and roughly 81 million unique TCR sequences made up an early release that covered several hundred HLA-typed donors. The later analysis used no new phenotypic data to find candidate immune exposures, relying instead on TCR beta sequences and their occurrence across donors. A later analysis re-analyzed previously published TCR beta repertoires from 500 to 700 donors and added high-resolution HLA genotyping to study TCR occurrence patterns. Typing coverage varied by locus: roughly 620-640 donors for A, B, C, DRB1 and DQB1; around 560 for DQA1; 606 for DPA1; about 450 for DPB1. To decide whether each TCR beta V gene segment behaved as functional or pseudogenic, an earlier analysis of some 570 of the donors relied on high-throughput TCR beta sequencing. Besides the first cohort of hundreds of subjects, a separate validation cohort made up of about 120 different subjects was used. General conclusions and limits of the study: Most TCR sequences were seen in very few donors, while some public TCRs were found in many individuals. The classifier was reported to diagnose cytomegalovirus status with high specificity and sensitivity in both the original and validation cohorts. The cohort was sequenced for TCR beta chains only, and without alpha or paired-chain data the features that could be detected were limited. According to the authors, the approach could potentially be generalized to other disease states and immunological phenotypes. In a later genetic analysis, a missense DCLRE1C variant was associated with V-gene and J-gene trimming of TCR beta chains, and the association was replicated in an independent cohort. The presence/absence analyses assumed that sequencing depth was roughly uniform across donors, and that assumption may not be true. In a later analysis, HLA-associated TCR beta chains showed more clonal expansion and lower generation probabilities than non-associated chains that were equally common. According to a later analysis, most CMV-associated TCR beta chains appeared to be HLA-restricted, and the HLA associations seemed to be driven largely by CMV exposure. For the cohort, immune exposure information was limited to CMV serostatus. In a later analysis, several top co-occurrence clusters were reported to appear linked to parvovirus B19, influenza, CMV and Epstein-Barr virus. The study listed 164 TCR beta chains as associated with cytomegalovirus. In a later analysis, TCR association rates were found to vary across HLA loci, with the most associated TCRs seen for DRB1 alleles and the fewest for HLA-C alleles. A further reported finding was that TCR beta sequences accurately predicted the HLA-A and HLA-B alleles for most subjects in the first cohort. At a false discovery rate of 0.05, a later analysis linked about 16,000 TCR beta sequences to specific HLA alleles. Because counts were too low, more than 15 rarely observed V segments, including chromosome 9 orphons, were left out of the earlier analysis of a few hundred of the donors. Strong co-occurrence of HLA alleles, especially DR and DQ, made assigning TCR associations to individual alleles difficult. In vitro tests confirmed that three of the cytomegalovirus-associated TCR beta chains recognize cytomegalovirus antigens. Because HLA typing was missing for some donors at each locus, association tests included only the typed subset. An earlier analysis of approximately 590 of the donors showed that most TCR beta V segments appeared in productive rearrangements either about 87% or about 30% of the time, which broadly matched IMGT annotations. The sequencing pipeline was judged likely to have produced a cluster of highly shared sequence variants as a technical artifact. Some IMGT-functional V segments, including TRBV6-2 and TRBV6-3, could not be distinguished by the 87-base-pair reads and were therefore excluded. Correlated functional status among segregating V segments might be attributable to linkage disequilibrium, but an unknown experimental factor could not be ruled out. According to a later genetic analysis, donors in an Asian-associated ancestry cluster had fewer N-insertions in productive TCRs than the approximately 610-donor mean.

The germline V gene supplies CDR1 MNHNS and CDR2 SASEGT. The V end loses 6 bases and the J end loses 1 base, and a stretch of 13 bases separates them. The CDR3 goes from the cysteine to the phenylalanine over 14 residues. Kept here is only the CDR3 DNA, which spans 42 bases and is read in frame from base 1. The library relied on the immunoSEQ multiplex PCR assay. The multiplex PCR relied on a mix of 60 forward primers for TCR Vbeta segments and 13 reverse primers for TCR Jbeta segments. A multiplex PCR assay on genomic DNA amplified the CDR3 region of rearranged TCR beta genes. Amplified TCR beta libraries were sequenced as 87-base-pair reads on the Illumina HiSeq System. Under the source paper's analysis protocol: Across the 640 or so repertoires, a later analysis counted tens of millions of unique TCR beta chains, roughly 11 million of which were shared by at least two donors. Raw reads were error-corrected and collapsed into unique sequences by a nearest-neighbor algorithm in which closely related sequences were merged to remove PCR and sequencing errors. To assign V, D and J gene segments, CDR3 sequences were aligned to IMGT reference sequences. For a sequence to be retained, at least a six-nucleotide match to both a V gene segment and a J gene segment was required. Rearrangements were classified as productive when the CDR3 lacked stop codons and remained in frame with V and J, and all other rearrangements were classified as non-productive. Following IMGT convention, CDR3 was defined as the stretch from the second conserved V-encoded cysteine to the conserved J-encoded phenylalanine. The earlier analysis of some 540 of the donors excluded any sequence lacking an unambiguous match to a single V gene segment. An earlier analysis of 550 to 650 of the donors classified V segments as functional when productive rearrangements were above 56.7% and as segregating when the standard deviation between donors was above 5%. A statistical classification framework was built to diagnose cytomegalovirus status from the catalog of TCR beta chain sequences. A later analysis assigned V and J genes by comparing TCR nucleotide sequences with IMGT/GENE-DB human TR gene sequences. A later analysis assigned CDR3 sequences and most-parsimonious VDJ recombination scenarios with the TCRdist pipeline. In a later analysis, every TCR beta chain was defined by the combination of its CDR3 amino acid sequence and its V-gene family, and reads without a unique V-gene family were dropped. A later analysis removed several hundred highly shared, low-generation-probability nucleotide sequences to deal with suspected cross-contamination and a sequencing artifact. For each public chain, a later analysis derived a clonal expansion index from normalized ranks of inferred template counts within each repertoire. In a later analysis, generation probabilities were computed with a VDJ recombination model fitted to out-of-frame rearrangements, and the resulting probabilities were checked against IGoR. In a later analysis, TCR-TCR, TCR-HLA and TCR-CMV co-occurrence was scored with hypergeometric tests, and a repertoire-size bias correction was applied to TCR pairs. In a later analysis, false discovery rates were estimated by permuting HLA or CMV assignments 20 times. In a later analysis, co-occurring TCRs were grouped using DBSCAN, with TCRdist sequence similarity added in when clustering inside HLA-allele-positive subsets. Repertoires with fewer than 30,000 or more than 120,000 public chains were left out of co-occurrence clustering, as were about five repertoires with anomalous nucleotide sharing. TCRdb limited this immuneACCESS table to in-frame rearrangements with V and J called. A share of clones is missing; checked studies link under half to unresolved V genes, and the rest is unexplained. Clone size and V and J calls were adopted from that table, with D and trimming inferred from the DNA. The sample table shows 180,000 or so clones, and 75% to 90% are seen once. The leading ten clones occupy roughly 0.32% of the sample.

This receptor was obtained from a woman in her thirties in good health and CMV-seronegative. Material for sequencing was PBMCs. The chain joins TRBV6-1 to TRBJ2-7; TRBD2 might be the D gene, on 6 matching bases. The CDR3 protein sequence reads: CASRFGGTSYEQYF. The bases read TGTGCCAGCAGGTTTGGCGGGACTTCCTACGAGCAGTACTTC.